The entry below describes one TCR beta chain. The DNA is left out, because the CDR3 cannot be placed on it with certainty; the CDR3 is given as TCRdb lists it. The sample is drawn from a study of T cell responses to AZD1222 COVID-19 vaccine. Looked up from germline, CDR1 is LNHDA and CDR2 is SQIVND (reference sequence). The CDR3 numbers 19 amino acids, ends counted. Produced via immunoSEQ multiplex PCR; TCRdb's table is partial and in-frame only. The repertoire holds approximately 140,000 clones, with around 95% as singletons. The sequencing here drew on peripheral blood, taken on day 0 of AZD1222 vaccination. This sequence joins TRBV19 and TRBJ1-2; TRBD1 reflects the table's D call only, with no check against the DNA. The sequence was obtained from an adult in good health. This chain's CDR3 is CASSINFFGHGKAADGYTF.